This T cell receptor beta chain originates from a study of beta chain features in type 1 diabetes. This clone was seen more than once but under ten times. Antigen: not known. Study conclusions and caveats: Type 1 diabetes patients showed a moderate but significant shortening of TCRB CDR3s in all four CD4+ subsets. VDJ junctions in type 1 diabetes patients carried more deletions and fewer insertions.

Reverse transcribing all isolated RNA meant expressed TCRB transcripts were sequenced. Here immunoSEQ multiplex PCR was the method, and the copy in TCRdb shows in-frame clones only, minus some. This sample yields 300,000 to 400,000 clones, of which more than 9.5% are seen a single time; 0.015% to 0.02% belongs to the top ten. Sequencing was performed on naive CD4+ T cells from blood. This clonotype originated in a woman in her 30s in good health.

The CDR3 loop reads CASSLGGLAGGLTNTQYF. The CDR3 coding sequence is TGTGCCAGCAGCTTAGGGGGTTTGGCGGGGGGGCTTACAAATACGCAGTATTTT. The rearrangement uses TRBV11-2 and TRBJ2-3; TRBD2 matches at 9 bases. The CDR3 length is 18 residues. The junction had 15 bases not matched to a gene; V was cut back by 1 base and J by 7 bases. Germline loops: CDR1 SGHAT, CDR2 FQNNGV.